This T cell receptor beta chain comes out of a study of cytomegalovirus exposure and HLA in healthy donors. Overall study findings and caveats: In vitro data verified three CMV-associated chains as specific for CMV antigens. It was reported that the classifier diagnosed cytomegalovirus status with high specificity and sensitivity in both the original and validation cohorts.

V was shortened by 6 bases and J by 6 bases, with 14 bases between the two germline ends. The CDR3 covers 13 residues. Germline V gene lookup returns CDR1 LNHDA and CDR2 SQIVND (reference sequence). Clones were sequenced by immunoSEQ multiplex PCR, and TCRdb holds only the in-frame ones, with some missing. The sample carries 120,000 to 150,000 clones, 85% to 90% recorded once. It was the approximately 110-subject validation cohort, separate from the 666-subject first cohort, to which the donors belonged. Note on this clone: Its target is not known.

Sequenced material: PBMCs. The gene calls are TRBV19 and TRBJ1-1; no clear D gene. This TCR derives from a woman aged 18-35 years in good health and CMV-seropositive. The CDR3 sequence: CASRKVRGSEAFF. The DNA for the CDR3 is TGTGCCAGTAGAAAAGTACGCGGTTCTGAAGCTTTCTTT.